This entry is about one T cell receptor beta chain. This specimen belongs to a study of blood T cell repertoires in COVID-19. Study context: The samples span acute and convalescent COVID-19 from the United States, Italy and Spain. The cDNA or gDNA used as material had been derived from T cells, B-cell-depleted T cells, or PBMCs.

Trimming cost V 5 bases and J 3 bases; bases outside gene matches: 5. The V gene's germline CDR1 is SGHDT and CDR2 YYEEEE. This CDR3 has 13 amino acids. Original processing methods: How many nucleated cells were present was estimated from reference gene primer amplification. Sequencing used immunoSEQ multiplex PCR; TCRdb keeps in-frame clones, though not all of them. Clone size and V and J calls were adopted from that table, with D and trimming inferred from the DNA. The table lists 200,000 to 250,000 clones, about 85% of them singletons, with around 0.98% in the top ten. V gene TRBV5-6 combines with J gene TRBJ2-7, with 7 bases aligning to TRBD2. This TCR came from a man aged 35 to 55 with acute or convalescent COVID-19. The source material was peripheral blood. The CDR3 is CASRPAGVYEQYF. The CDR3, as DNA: TGTGCCAGCAGACCCGCGGGGGTCTACGAGCAGTACTTC.